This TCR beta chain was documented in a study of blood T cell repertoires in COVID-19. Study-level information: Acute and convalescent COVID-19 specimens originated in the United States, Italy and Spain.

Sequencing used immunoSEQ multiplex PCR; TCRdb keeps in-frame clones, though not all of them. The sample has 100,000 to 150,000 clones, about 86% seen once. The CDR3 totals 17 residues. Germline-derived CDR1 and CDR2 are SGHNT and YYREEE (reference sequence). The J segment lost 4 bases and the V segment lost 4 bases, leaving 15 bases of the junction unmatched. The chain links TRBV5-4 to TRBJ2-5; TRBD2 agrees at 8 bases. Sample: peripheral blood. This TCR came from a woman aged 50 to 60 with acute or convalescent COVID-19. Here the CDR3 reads CASSPLEVAGSRETQYF. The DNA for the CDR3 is TGTGCCAGCAGCCCCCTAGAGGTAGCGGGGAGTCGAGAGACCCAGTACTTC.